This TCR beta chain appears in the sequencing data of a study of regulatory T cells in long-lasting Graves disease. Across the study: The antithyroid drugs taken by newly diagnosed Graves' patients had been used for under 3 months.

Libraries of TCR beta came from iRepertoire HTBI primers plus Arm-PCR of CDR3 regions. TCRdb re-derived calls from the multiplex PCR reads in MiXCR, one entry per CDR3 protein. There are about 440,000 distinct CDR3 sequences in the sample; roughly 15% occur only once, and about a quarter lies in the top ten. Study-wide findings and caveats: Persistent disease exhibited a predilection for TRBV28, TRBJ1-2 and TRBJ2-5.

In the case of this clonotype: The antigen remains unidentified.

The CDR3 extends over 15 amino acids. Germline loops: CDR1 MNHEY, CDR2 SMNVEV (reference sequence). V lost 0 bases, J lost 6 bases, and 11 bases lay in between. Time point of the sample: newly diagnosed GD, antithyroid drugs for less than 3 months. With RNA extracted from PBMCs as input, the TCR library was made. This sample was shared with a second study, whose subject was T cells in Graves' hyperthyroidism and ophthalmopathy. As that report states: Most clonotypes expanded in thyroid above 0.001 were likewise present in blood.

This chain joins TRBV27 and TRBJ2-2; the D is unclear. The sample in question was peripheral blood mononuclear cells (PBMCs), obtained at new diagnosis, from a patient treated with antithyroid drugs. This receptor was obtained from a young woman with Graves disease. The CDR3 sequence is CASSLSGMLAGELFF. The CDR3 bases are TGTGCCAGCAGTTTATCAGGGATGTTAGCCGGGGAGCTGTTTTTT.